Presented here are 22 T cell receptor beta chains from one specimen sequenced in a study of T cell repertoires in cytomegalovirus infection. No antigen has been assigned to these receptors. TCRdb re-analysed the reads in MiXCR, keeping a single row per CDR3 protein. Counted here are 900,000 to 950,000 distinct CDR3 sequences, around 32% occurring once; the ten biggest clones make up about 14%. The sample consisted of cultured CD8+ T cells from PBMCs, taken from culture after CMV antigen stimulation. The receptors here all came from a human donor in good health (CMV status not recorded). Some clones in this sample may be carry-over from other donors' samples.

A remark on this clonotype: Given the absence of the conserved phenylalanine or tryptophan at the CDR3 end, a read error is likely. Here the CDR3 DNA reads TGTGCCAGCAGCGTGTCCGCTATCCCCACAGATACGCAGTATTTG. Translation: CASSVSAIPTDTQYL. V is TRBV7-9 and J is TRBJ2-3; D ambiguous. V was trimmed by 5 bases and J by 2 bases, leaving 14 bases between them. Per the germline V gene, CDR1 is SEHNR and CDR2 is FQNEAQ (reference sequence). The CDR3 is made up of 15 amino acids.

This clonotype occurred a few times. The V and J genes are TRBV6-1 and TRBJ2-5, with 14 positions matching TRBD2. In germline, CDR1 is MNHNS, CDR2 SASEGT. V lost 2 bases to trimming and J lost 5 bases; unmatched junction nucleotides: 10. The CDR3 is 18 residues long. The CDR3 reads CASSEYRLAGGPEETQYF. For the CDR3, the DNA is TGTGCCAGCAGTGAATACCGACTAGCGGGGGGGCCGGAGGAGACCCAGTACTTC.

This clonotype has just one count. The gene calls are TRBV19 and TRBJ2-1; 14 bases fit TRBD2. Trimming took 1 base from V and 6 from J; bases not matched to a gene: 2. CDR3 length: 16 residues. From germline, CDR1 is LNHDA and CDR2 SQIVND (reference sequence). The CDR3 nucleotides read TGTGCCAGTAGTATAGGACTAGCGGGGGGGATCAATGAGCAGTTCTTC. It translates to CASSIGLAGGINEQFF.

The V call is TRBV14, the J call TRBJ2-1; 8 nucleotides agree with TRBD2. J lost 0 bases, V lost 8 bases, and 12 bases had no gene match. Germline CDR1 reads SGHDN; CDR2 reads FVKESK. The CDR3 extends over 17 amino acids. The CDR3 sequence is CASAYGSGGPSYNEQFF. CDR3 sequence (DNA): TGTGCCAGCGCTTACGGGAGCGGGGGTCCCTCCTACAATGAGCAGTTCTTC.

A few counts support this clonotype. CDR3 loop: CSVAGLSPEAFF. DNA for the CDR3: TGCAGCGTCGCTGGATTGTCACCTGAAGCTTTCTTT. The chain joins TRBV29-1 to TRBJ1-1; D call uncertain. The V and J ends lost 6 bases and 6 bases respectively, with 14 bases between them. Looked up from germline, CDR1 is SQVTM and CDR2 is ANQGSEA. The CDR3 sequence is 12 residues long.

This chain joins TRBV25-1 and TRBJ2-2, with TRBD1 matching over 8 bases. V gave up 3 bases and J gave up 4 bases; unmatched junction bases: 7. Looked up from germline, CDR1 is MGHDK and CDR2 is SYGVNS. This CDR3 is built from 16 residues. The CDR3 nucleotides read TGTGCCAGCAGTGATCCCAGGGGGCGGAGCACCGGGGAGCTGTTTTTT. Amino acid sequence: CASSDPRGRSTGELFF. Full variable domain (rest looked up from reference TRBV25-1 and TRBJ2-2): EADIYQTPRYLVIGTGKKITLECSQTMGHDKMYWYQQDPGMELHLIHYSYGVNSTEKGDLSSESTVSRIRTEHFPLTLESARPSHTSQYLCASSDPRGRSTGELFFGEGSRLTVL.

The J gene is TRBJ2-7, the V gene TRBV5-4, with D uncertain. Germline CDR1 and CDR2: SGHNT and YYREEE (reference sequence). The CDR3 has 14 amino acids. Between the trimmed V and J ends, which lost 0 bases and 5 bases, there was a span of 12 bases. CDR3 amino acids: CASSLEGDPHEQYV. The CDR3 nucleotides read TGTGCCAGCAGCTTGGAAGGCGACCCCCACGAGCAGTACGTC.

This clonotype appeared a few times. V usage is TRBV7-6 and J usage is TRBJ2-2; 8 bases are shared with TRBD2. With 8 bases clipped from V and 4 bases from J, the junction kept 12 bases outside the gene matches. Germline lookup yields CDR1 SGHVS and CDR2 FNYEAQ. The CDR3 is 16 amino acids. In nucleotides, the CDR3 is TGTGCCAGCTCAGCGGGGGCAAGATCCCTCACCGGGGAGCTGTTTTTT. Encoded protein: CASSAGARSLTGELFF.

The rearrangement links TRBV15 to TRBJ2-1, with a possible D match to TRBD1 (5 bases). Germline V gene sequence: CDR1 LNHNV, CDR2 YYDKDF (reference sequence). The CDR3 has 15 amino acids. V lost 1 base and J 5 bases, leaving 12 bases between the germline ends. The CDR3 coding sequence is TGTGCCACCAGCAGAGGTCAGGGAATCGACAATGAGCAGTTCTTC. Its translation is CATSRGQGIDNEQFF.

This clonotype has just a few counts. The rearrangement links TRBV10-3 to TRBJ1-1, with no clear D. CDR1 is ENHRY, CDR2 SYGVKD, per germline. This CDR3 is 12 amino acids long. V dropped 8 bases and J dropped 8 bases, with 15 bases sitting between them. CDR3 DNA sequence: TGTGCCATCTCTAATGGGGTGGAGGAAGCTTTCTTT. This sequence encodes CAISNGVEEAFF.

V gene TRBV20-1 combines with J gene TRBJ2-3, with D perhaps TRBD1 (6 bases). The ends were cut back, 5 bases at V and 0 bases at J, with 21 bases in the middle. The CDR3 runs 17 residues. Germline V lookup: CDR1 DFQATT, CDR2 SNEGSKA (reference sequence). The DNA of the CDR3 is TGCAGTGCTCGGACAGCGAGGGACCTGTCTAGCACAGATACGCAGTATTTT. As protein: CSARTARDLSSTDTQYF.

This clonotype was seen only a few times. The rearrangement joins TRBV7-6 to TRBJ2-5, with 7 bases that match TRBD2. V lost 5 bases and J lost 1; bases outside the gene matches: 7. The CDR3 totals 15 residues. The germline gives CDR1 SGHVS, CDR2 FNYEAQ. The CDR3 is CASSPDLAAQETQYF. The CDR3 DNA is TGTGCCAGCAGCCCAGACCTAGCGGCCCAAGAGACCCAGTACTTC.

This rearrangement joins TRBV28 to TRBJ2-1; 9 bases fit TRBD2. The CDR3 is 14 residues long. CDR1 and CDR2 from the germline V gene are MDHEN and SYDVKM. The V gene end was trimmed by 2 bases and the J gene end by 10 bases; junction bases not matched to a gene: 6. This CDR3 reads CASSLGKRGVEQFF. The CDR3, as DNA: TGTGCCAGCAGTTTAGGCAAGCGGGGGGTAGAGCAGTTCTTC.

The chain joins TRBV25-1 to TRBJ1-1; a weak D match, TRBD1 (6 bases). Trimming took off 7 bases at V and 5 bases at J, with 14 bases between the two ends. Germline V gene sequence: CDR1 MGHDK, CDR2 SYGVNS. The CDR3 covers 13 residues. The CDR3 protein is CASIPRDTTEAFF. The CDR3 coding sequence is TGTGCCAGCATCCCCCGGGACACTACTGAAGCTTTCTTT.

Concerning this clonotype: This could be a read error, since a much larger clone is one nucleotide away. V and J are TRBV6-8 and TRBJ2-1; D unclear. From germline, CDR1 is MNHGY and CDR2 SAAAGT. This CDR3 is 12 amino acids long. Trimming took off 2 bases at V and 9 bases at J, with 8 bases between the two ends. CDR3 sequence reads: CASSYGWSEQFF. CDR3 nucleotides: TGTGCCAGCAGTTACGGGTGGAGTGAGCAGTTCTTC.

V is TRBV27 and J is TRBJ2-7, with D perhaps given as TRBD1 or TRBD2 (5 bases each). This CDR3 spans 18 amino acids. The V and J ends lost 2 bases and 3 bases respectively, with 23 bases between them. The germline V gene encodes CDR1 MNHEY and CDR2 SMNVEV (reference sequence). CDR3 coding DNA: TGTGCCAGCAGTTTAAGTCCGTTGGGGGTAACCGAGGACTACGAGCAGTACTTC. It encodes CASSLSPLGVTEDYEQYF.

With respect to this clonotype: A junction boundary mismatches the germline segment, possibly from a read error. The CDR3 DNA reads as TGTGCCAGCAGCCACCCCTCTGGGGCCGCGACTAGCAATGAGCAGTTCTTC. Amino acid sequence: CASSHPSGAATSNEQFF. The chain links TRBV4-1 to TRBJ2-1; D possibly corresponds to TRBD2 (6 bases). The CDR3 is 17 residues long. CDR1 is MGHRA, CDR2 YSYEKL, per germline.

This clonotype was seen a few times. V and J are TRBV15 and TRBJ1-5, with 11 bases matching TRBD1. This CDR3 has 16 amino acids. Trimming at V came to 5 bases and at J to 5 bases, leaving 8 bases not matched to a gene. Per the germline V gene, CDR1 is LNHNV and CDR2 is YYDKDF (reference sequence). CDR3 in amino acids: CATSEVDRGPYQPQHF. The CDR3 DNA reads as TGTGCCACCAGCGAGGTGGACAGGGGGCCATATCAGCCCCAGCATTTT.

The gene calls are TRBV28 and TRBJ2-6; D call uncertain. This CDR3 region has 15 residues. Per germline, CDR1 MDHEN and CDR2 SYDVKM. Trimming shortened V by 6 bases and J by 0 bases, and 9 bases separated the two germline ends. This CDR3 is CASSFRGSGANVLTF. The CDR3 DNA is TGTGCCAGCAGCTTCCGTGGCTCTGGGGCCAACGTCCTGACTTTC.

This chain connects TRBV19 to TRBJ2-1, with 7 bases fitting TRBD1. Germline CDR1 and CDR2: LNHDA and SQIVND (reference sequence). The V segment lost 2 bases and the J segment 0 bases; nucleotides outside the gene matches: 10. The CDR3 extends over 18 amino acids. In nucleotides, the CDR3 is TGTGCCAGTAGTATAATTGGGACAGTGAAGAGCTCCTACAATGAGCAGTTCTTC. Its protein product is CASSIIGTVKSSYNEQFF.

The sample holds a few counts of this clonotype. The junction departs from germline at one end; a sequencing error may be responsible. The rearrangement joins TRBV7-9 to TRBJ2-4, with unresolved D. CDR1 and CDR2 (germline): SEHNR, FQNEAQ (reference sequence). This CDR3 is built from 10 residues. This chain's CDR3 is CASSSGILSF. The CDR3 bases are TGTGCCAGCAGCTCCGGAATCCTCTCTTTC.

Ten or more counts support this clonotype. The DNA for the CDR3 is TGTGCCAGCAGCAAGGGACAGGGGATATATCAGCCCCAGCATTTT. This encodes CASSKGQGIYQPQHF. V gene TRBV7-8 combines with J gene TRBJ1-5, with TRBD1 identical over 10 bases. The CDR3 runs to 15 residues. Germline-derived CDR1 and CDR2 are SGHVS and FQNEAQ. The junction had 6 bases not matched to a gene; V was cut back by 5 bases and J by 5 bases.